Presented here are 15 T cell receptor beta chains from one specimen sequenced in a study of blood T cells in healthy people across ages. A sample-barcoded 5' primer and a J-beta primer mix were used in a second PCR of roughly 7 to 11 cycles. MiXCR, run by TCRdb on the 5' RACE reads, gives a single entry per CDR3 protein. The sample yields over 1,200,000 distinct CDR3 sequences, approximately 59% seen once. The sample was blood. Source of these receptors: a man aged 18 to 29 in good health.

The chain is built from TRBV6-6 and TRBJ2-3; either TRBD1 or TRBD2 may fit D (6 bases each). Germline CDR1 reads MNHNY; CDR2 reads SVGAGI (reference sequence). The CDR3 sequence is 15 residues long. Trimming cost V 7 bases and J 4 bases, with 18 bases left between them. The CDR3 is CASKRGASRSDTQYF. The CDR3 nucleotides read TGTGCCAGCAAGAGGGGGGCTAGCCGGTCAGATACGCAGTATTTT.

This rearrangement joins TRBV10-3 to TRBJ1-1, with 8 bases fitting TRBD1. Per the germline V gene, CDR1 is ENHRY and CDR2 is SYGVKD. The CDR3 is 14 amino acids. V shed 7 bases and J 1 base; nucleotides not matched to a gene: 5. CDR3 coding DNA: TGTGCCATCACCGAAACAGGGGGGAACACTGAAGCTTTCTTT. It encodes CAITETGGNTEAFF.

This clonotype was recorded a few times. This chain connects TRBV4-1 to TRBJ2-7; 8 bases align to TRBD2. CDR3 length equals 15 residues. Germline V CDR1 and CDR2: MGHRA, YSYEKL. V lost 0 bases to trimming and J lost 5 bases; unmatched junction nucleotides: 6. As DNA, the CDR3 is TGCGCCAGCAGCCAAGATGTCGGGACTAGTAACGAGCAGTACTTC. It specifies CASSQDVGTSNEQYF.

This clonotype was seen just once. The chain joins TRBV7-9 to TRBJ1-4; perhaps TRBD1 as D (6 bases). V was trimmed by 5 bases and J by 0 bases, leaving 16 bases between them. The CDR3 covers 17 residues. Germline assignment: CDR1 SEHNR and CDR2 FQNEAQ (reference sequence). CDR3 sequence: CASSPPWGQPTNEKLFF. Here the CDR3 DNA reads TGTGCCAGCAGCCCTCCCTGGGGGCAGCCAACTAATGAAAAACTGTTTTTT.

The chain is built from TRBV7-8 and TRBJ1-2; D gene unclear. Germline V lookup: CDR1 SGHVS, CDR2 FQNEAQ. This CDR3 is 16 amino acids long. V lost 5 bases and J 3 bases, leaving 19 bases between the germline ends. The CDR3 loop is CASSPWGGFEDYGYTF. Written as DNA, the CDR3 is TGTGCCAGCAGCCCCTGGGGAGGATTTGAGGACTATGGCTACACCTTC.

The chain is built from TRBV6-5 and TRBJ2-3; 7 bases fit TRBD2. The V gene's germline CDR1 is MNHEY and CDR2 SVGAGI. The CDR3 spans 15 residues. V was clipped by 4 bases and J by 3 bases; unmatched bases: 7. The CDR3 region has the DNA TGTGCCAGCAGTTGGGAGGGTCCTAGGACAGATACGCAGTATTTT. Protein product: CASSWEGPRTDTQYF.

The V and J genes are TRBV25-1 and TRBJ1-2; D perhaps matches TRBD1 (5 bases). CDR1 is MGHDK, CDR2 SYGVNS, per germline. Trimming left V 5 bases short and J 6 bases short, with 16 bases between. This CDR3 is built from 14 residues. In DNA, the CDR3 is TGTGCCAGCAGTAGCACCAAGGCCAGGGATGGCTACACCTTC. As protein: CASSSTKARDGYTF.

This clonotype was counted a single time. Relative to the germline gene, one junction end is altered; a read error may explain this. This chain joins TRBV2 and TRBJ2-3; D gene ambiguous. This CDR3 is built from 11 residues. Germline V gives CDR1 SNHLY, CDR2 FYNNEI. CDR3 nucleotide sequence: TGTGCCAGCAGTCTCGGAGATACGCGGTATTTT. Residues: CASSLGDTRYF.

This clonotype was picked up one time. The chain employs TRBV5-1 and TRBJ2-5; no reliable D call. Germline loops: CDR1 SGHRS, CDR2 YFSETQ. Trimming stripped 1 base from V and 0 bases from J, with 10 bases between. The CDR3 runs to 15 residues. The CDR3 protein is CASSLRAGHQETQYF. Here the CDR3 DNA reads TGCGCCAGCAGCTTGAGGGCAGGCCACCAAGAGACCCAGTACTTC.

This clonotype appeared a few times. The chain carries TRBV27 and TRBJ1-2; 7 bases line up with TRBD1. The CDR3 consists of 15 residues. Per the germline V gene, CDR1 is MNHEY and CDR2 is SMNVEV (reference sequence). The V and J ends lost 0 bases and 3 bases, in that order; junction bases with no gene match: 4. The CDR3 DNA is TGTGCCAGCAGTTTATCGGGCAGGGGGGACTATGGCTACACCTTC. Amino acid sequence: CASSLSGRGDYGYTF.

This clonotype was seen a handful of times. The chain links TRBV20-1 to TRBJ2-3, with D unclear. Deletions cut 4 bases from V and 2 bases from J, with 16 bases between. Germline V gives CDR1 DFQATT, CDR2 SNEGSKA (reference sequence). This CDR3 is built from 15 residues. CDR3 loop: CSATHLEDFTDTQYF. For the CDR3, the DNA is TGCAGTGCTACCCATCTAGAGGATTTCACAGATACGCAGTATTTT.

A remark on this clonotype: Relative to the germline gene, one junction end is altered; a read error may explain this. This chain links TRBV27 with TRBJ2-1; 9 nucleotides line up with TRBD2. Per germline, CDR1 MNHEY and CDR2 SMNVEV (reference sequence). The CDR3 sequence is 16 residues long. The CDR3 is CASSLWRTSAYNEQFF. The CDR3 region has the DNA TGTGCCAGCAGTTTATGGAGGACTAGCGCCTACAACGAGCAGTTCTTC.

The chain is built from TRBV5-1 and TRBJ2-6; 10 positions match TRBD1. This CDR3 contains 17 residues. The germline V gene has CDR1 SGHRS and CDR2 YFSETQ. V shed 3 bases, J shed 2 bases, and the junction held 5 bases outside the gene matches. CDR3 sequence: CASSSGQGSTGANVLTF. CDR3 in DNA: TGCGCCAGCAGCTCGGGACAGGGGAGTACTGGGGCCAACGTCCTGACTTTC. Using reference TRBV5-1 and TRBJ2-6 for the parts outside the CDR3, the full variable domain is KAGVTQTPRYLIKTRGQQVTLSCSPISGHRSVSWYQQTPGQGLQFLFEYFSETQRNKGNFPGRFSGRQFSNSRSEMNVSTLELGDSALYLCASSSGQGSTGANVLTFGAGSRLTVL.

J is TRBJ2-3 and V is TRBV5-1; D is unclear. Germline V gives CDR1 SGHRS, CDR2 YFSETQ. The CDR3 spans 16 residues. The V end was cut by 2 bases, the J end by 2 bases, with 15 bases between. The DNA of the CDR3 is TGCGCCAGCAGCTTACGAATTGGGGTTACCACAGATACGCAGTATTTT. This gives the protein CASSLRIGVTTDTQYF.

The chain couples TRBV10-3 to TRBJ2-5; 7 bases are a match to TRBD2. Germline V gene data show CDR1 as ENHRY and CDR2 as SYGVKD. V lost 6 bases, J lost 2 bases, and 18 bases stayed unmatched. This CDR3 spans 18 amino acids. This CDR3 reads CAISGFLAEEGWQETQYF. In DNA form, the CDR3 reads TGTGCCATCAGCGGATTTCTAGCGGAGGAGGGGTGGCAAGAGACCCAGTACTTC.